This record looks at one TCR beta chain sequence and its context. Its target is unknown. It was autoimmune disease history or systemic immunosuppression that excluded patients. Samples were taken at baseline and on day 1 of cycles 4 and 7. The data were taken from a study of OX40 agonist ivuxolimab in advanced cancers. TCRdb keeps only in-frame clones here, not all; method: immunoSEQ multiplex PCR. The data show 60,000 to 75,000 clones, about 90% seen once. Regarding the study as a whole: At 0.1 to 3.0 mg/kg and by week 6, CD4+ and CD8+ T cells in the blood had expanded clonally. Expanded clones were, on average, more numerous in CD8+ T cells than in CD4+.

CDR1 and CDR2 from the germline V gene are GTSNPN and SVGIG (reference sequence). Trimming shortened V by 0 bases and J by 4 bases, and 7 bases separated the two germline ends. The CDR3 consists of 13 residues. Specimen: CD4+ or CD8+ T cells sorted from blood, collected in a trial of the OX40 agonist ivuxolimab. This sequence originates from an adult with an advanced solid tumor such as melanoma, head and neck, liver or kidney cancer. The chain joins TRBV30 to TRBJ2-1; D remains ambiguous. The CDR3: CAWSVLIYNEQFF. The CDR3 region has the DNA TGTGCCTGGAGTGTACTTATTTACAATGAGCAGTTCTTC.